The rows below give T cell receptor beta chains drawn from one sample of a study of OX40 agonist ivuxolimab in advanced cancers. Assay: immunoSEQ multiplex PCR; the TCRdb copy retains only in-frame clones and omits some. Of 65,000 or so clones detected, 70% to 90% appear once; the ten largest clones hold approximately 2.8%. The specimen comprised CD4+ or CD8+ T cells sorted from blood, sampled in a trial of the OX40 agonist ivuxolimab. Receptors originate from an adult with an advanced solid tumor such as melanoma, head and neck, liver or kidney cancer. Both conserved end residues are part of each CDR3. A D gene is named only where the DNA matches it firmly. Only some rows state a clone size, as once, few, many or a class for expanded clones.

J gene	D gene	V gene	clone size	CDR3 DNA	CDR3 protein
TRBJ1-1	TRBD1	TRBV19	.	TGTGCCAGTAGCGAACAGACAGGGGGCCCGGACACTGAAGCTTTCTTT	CASSEQTGGPDTEAFF
TRBJ1-1	TRBD1	TRBV4-1	once	TGCGCCAGCAGCCAAGGGAGGTTTGGGACAGGGAGGTCTGAAGCTTTCTTT	CASSQGRFGTGRSEAFF
TRBJ1-2	.	TRBV6-5	.	TGTGCCAGCAGTTACACGGGGACGGGCTATGGCTACACCTTC	CASSYTGTGYGYTF
TRBJ2-4	.	TRBV4-1	.	TGCGCCAGCGGCGGTGGGGCCGGAAACATTCAGTACTTC	CASGGGAGNIQYF
TRBJ2-3	.	TRBV11-1	.	TGTGCCAGCAGCTTAGATTGGGGCACAGATACGCAGTATTTT	CASSLDWGTDTQYF
TRBJ2-1	.	TRBV5-6	.	TGTGCCAGCAGTCCAATGGGGGTCTACGGCGGGGAGCAGTTCTTC	CASSPMGVYGGEQFF
TRBJ2-7	.	TRBV9	.	TGTGCCAGCAGCGAGGGGCAACGGATACGCTCCTACGAGCAGTACTTC	CASSEGQRIRSYEQYF
TRBJ2-7	.	TRBV6-5	.	TGTGCCAGCAGTTACGACAGATCCCTCTACGAGCAGTACTTC	CASSYDRSLYEQYF
TRBJ2-7	.	TRBV29-1	.	TGCAGCGTCCGGACCGTTTTCGACGAGCAGTACTTC	CSVRTVFDEQYF
TRBJ1-2	TRBD1	TRBV2	.	TGTGCCAGCAGATCAGGGGGAACTAACTATGGCTACACCTTC	CASRSGGTNYGYTF
TRBJ2-5	.	TRBV2	.	TGTGCCAGCAGGGGTACCAGGGGGGAGTCGGAGACCCAGTACTTC	CASRGTRGESETQYF
TRBJ1-1	TRBD1	TRBV5-6	.	TGTGCCAGCAGCCTACAGGGGGTAGGAACTGAAGCTTTCTTT	CASSLQGVGTEAFF
TRBJ1-3	.	TRBV5-1	.	TGCGCCAGCAGCTCGACAACTAACACCATATATTTT	CASSSTTNTIYF
TRBJ1-5	.	TRBV18	.	TGTGCCAGCTCATCCGACACTAGCAATCAGCCCCAGCATTTT	CASSSDTSNQPQHF
TRBJ2-3	.	TRBV7-3	once	TGTGCCAGCAGCACAGACGGTGGCAGGTTCGATACGCAGTATTTT	CASSTDGGRFDTQYF
TRBJ2-7	.	TRBV7-2	.	TGTGCCAGCAGCTTAGAAGGGGCAGGGGGAGGCGAGCAGTACTTC	CASSLEGAGGGEQYF
TRBJ2-2	.	TRBV4-3	.	TGCGCCAGCAGCCAAGGGGTCCGAGGAGATACCGGGGAGCTGTTTTTT	CASSQGVRGDTGELFF
TRBJ2-7	.	TRBV19	.	TGTGCCAGTAGTATAGGTCAGGGGAACCTCTACGAGCAGTACTTC	CASSIGQGNLYEQYF
TRBJ1-2	.	TRBV28	.	TGTGCCAGCAGTTCCACCGGGAGGCTCTATGGCTACACCTTC	CASSSTGRLYGYTF
TRBJ1-1	.	TRBV18	.	TGTGCCAGCTCACCCTTACAGGGATACACTGAAGCTTTCTTT	CASSPLQGYTEAFF
TRBJ2-5	.	TRBV5-1	.	TGCGCCAGCAGCTTGATGGGATTTCGAAAAAACCAAGAGACCCAGTACTTC	CASSLMGFRKNQETQYF
TRBJ1-6	TRBD1	TRBV30	few	TGTGCCTGGAGTTCGGACAGGAATTCACCCCTCCACTTT	CAWSSDRNSPLHF
TRBJ2-2	TRBD2	TRBV27	.	TGTGCCAGCAGCCTCCGCGGGACTAGCGGGGAGCTGTTTTTT	CASSLRGTSGELFF
TRBJ1-1	.	TRBV2	.	TGTGCCAGCAGTGGGATTCACACTGAAGCTTTCTTT	CASSGIHTEAFF
TRBJ1-4	.	TRBV28	.	TGTGCCAGCGCGGGAGATGCAACTAATGAAAAACTGTTTTTT	CASAGDATNEKLFF
TRBJ1-1	.	TRBV6-5	.	TGTGCCAGCAGTTACTCGCGCGGGGGGCGAACTGAAGCTTTCTTT	CASSYSRGGRTEAFF
TRBJ1-6	.	TRBV19	once	TGTGCCAGTAGTGTAGGGGTTGGTTCACCCCTCCACTTT	CASSVGVGSPLHF
TRBJ1-5	.	TRBV7-9	once	TGTGCCAGCAGCCCGCAGGGGAGGAATCAGCCCCAGCATTTT	CASSPQGRNQPQHF
TRBJ2-7	.	TRBV7-9	.	TGTGCCAGCAGCCTCCTGGCACAGTCCTACGAGCAGTACTTC	CASSLLAQSYEQYF
TRBJ1-4	TRBD1	TRBV5-8	.	TGTGCCAGCAGCTCCCCGGGACAGGCTTCAACTAATGAAAAACTGTTTTTT	CASSSPGQASTNEKLFF
TRBJ1-5	.	TRBV5-1	.	TGCGCCAGCAGGCCTAGCTCCTCGGGTCAGCCCCAGCATTTT	CASRPSSSGQPQHF
TRBJ2-1	TRBD2	TRBV7-7	.	TGTGCTAGCAGCCCGGATGGGGGGGAATACAATGAGCAGTTCTTC	CASSPDGGEYNEQFF
TRBJ1-1	.	TRBV5-6	.	TGTGCCAGCAGCTTGGGGGTGCGACCCGAAGCTTTCTTT	CASSLGVRPEAFF
TRBJ1-6	.	TRBV7-8	.	TGTGCCAGCAGCCCCTACAGTTCCGGTTCACCCCTCCACTTT	CASSPYSSGSPLHF
TRBJ1-1	.	TRBV18	.	TGTGCCAGCTCCCCCTCTGGGGGGGAGAACACTGAAGCTTTCTTT	CASSPSGGENTEAFF
TRBJ2-7	.	TRBV18	.	TGTGCCAGCTCACCTATGCCCTCCTACGAGCAGTACTTC	CASSPMPSYEQYF
TRBJ1-2	TRBD1	TRBV28	.	TGTGCCAGCAGTTTCCCCTCCGGGACAGGGGGCCCCCACACCTTC	CASSFPSGTGGPHTF
TRBJ1-2	TRBD1	TRBV4-3	.	TGCGCCAGCAGCCAACATAGGACAGGGGGCTATGGCTACACCTTC	CASSQHRTGGYGYTF
TRBJ1-1	.	TRBV7-6	.	TGTGCCAGCAGCTTAATAGGGGAGAACACTGAAGCTTTCTTT	CASSLIGENTEAFF
TRBJ1-5	.	TRBV7-2	.	TGTGCCAGCAGCAGAGACAGTCCCAGGGGCAATCAGCCCCAGCATTTT	CASSRDSPRGNQPQHF
TRBJ1-5	TRBD1	TRBV2	.	TGTGCCAGCAGTGCGAGGGGGCGGGGCGGGAATCAGCCCCAGCATTTT	CASSARGRGGNQPQHF